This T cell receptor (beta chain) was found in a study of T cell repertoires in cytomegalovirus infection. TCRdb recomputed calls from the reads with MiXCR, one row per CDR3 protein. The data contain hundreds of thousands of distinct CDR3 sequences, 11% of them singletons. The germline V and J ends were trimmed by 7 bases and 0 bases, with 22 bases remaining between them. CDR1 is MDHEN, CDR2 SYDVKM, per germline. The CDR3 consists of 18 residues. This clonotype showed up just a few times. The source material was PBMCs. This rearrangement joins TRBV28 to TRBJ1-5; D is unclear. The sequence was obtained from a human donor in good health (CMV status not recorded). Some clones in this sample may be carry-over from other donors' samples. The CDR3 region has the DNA TGTGCCAGCACCCCCGGCGGCAGGAGCTCTTATAGCAATCAGCCCCAGCATTTT. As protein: CASTPGGRSSYSNQPQHF.